This TCR beta chain was recorded in a study of blood T cell repertoires in COVID-19 (dated by TCRdb to the early 2020s). For context, the study as a whole: Samples from collaborators originated in the United States, Italy and Spain and spanned both the acute and convalescent phases of COVID-19. The repertoires were released in a freely available public database intended as a resource for research on the immune response to SARS-CoV-2. The dataset comprised deeply sampled blood TCRbeta repertoires from subjects exposed to, actively infected with, or recovered from COVID-19. Where available, HLA class I and class II types were obtained from metadata supplied by the sample provider rather than from assay-based typing. Samples came from the ongoing ImmuneRACE study (first 160 participants) plus 1,254 subjects from 6 global collaborators. The prospective study material was composed of cDNA or gDNA derived from T cells, B-cell-depleted T cells, or PBMCs. A de-identified subject ID, COVID-19 status, age in years and sex were almost always included in the sample metadata. What the authors observed across the whole study: How much clinical and demographic metadata was included differed by source and by participant, and the metadata was provided uncurated.

The collaborating institutions used their own protocols to collect whole blood in K2EDTA tubes. For TCRbeta analysis, collaborator samples were shipped as frozen whole blood, as isolated PBMCs, or as DNA extracted from either sample type. Of note for this clone: The antigen it binds to is not known. No qualities accompany the bases; no much larger clone lies one base away.

The immunoSEQ Assay, a bias-controlled multiplex PCR, was used to amplify TCRbeta CDR3 regions from genomic DNA. As for the original processing: The number of nucleated cells in each sample was estimated from the amplification of reference gene primers within the assay. To quantify the absolute abundance of each unique TCRbeta CDR3 rearrangement, sequence reads were collapsed and filtered. For each sample, productive Simpson clonality was calculated by taking the square root of Simpson's diversity index across productive rearrangements. TCRdb limited this immuneACCESS table to in-frame rearrangements with V and J called. A share of clones is missing; checked studies link under half to unresolved V genes, and the rest is unexplained. V and J calls and clone size follow that table, whereas D and trimming were derived from the DNA. The sample profile shows around 100,000 clones; approximately 90% of them were found once. Over 15% of the sample belongs to the ten largest clones.

In the germline V gene (reference sequence), CDR1 corresponds to LGHDT and CDR2 to YNNKEL. V is pared back by 8 bases and J by 4 bases, with 17 bases lying between the germline termini. The CDR3 holds 14 amino acids from the cysteine to the phenylalanine. This entry keeps only the CDR3 DNA: 42 bases, framed from base 1. The TCR was taken from a human donor in a cohort sampled during active COVID-19. The specimen sequenced was peripheral blood. The chain links TRBV3-1 (or the pseudogene TRBV3-2) with TRBJ1-2; TRBD1 could be the D gene, as 5 bases match. This receptor carries the CDR3 CASRSTAISYGYTF. The DNA sequence follows: TGTGCCAGCCGATCGACAGCTATTTCCTATGGCTACACCTTC.